This T cell receptor (beta chain) is from a study of blood T cell repertoires in COVID-19. The table lists this clone with a few counts. Using immunoSEQ multiplex PCR, the repertoire was profiled, and TCRdb retains in-frame clones only, with some absent. The table records roughly 250,000 clones, approximately 83% of them present only once. The CDR3 consists of 16 residues. J was trimmed by 4 bases and V by 7 bases; bases with no gene match: 11. The germline CDR1 and CDR2 sequences are PRHDT and FYEKMQ (reference sequence). Sequencing was performed on peripheral blood. This chain joins TRBV13 and TRBJ2-2, with TRBD1 matching over 8 bases. The sequence came from a woman of 80 years or more with acute or convalescent COVID-19. This CDR3 reads CASILGGTGGTGELFF. The CDR3 nucleotides are TGTGCCAGCATCCTTGGGGGTACAGGGGGCACCGGGGAGCTGTTTTTT.